These 24 T cell receptor beta chains were all obtained from the same sample, sequenced in a study of blood T cell repertoires in COVID-19 (dated by TCRdb to 2018 to 2020). Libraries were constructed by the immunoSEQ multiplex PCR assay. TCRdb retrieved this table from immuneACCESS and kept in-frame rearrangements only. Not all clones are present; in checked studies, unresolved V genes account for under half, and no reason is known for the remainder. For this sample there are approximately 120,000 clones; approximately 80% appear just once. The ten largest clones represent less than 11% of the sample. Sequences were obtained from peripheral blood. The source is a human donor in a cohort sampled during active COVID-19.

CDR3 in amino acids: CASGGQSIYGYTF. The CDR3 DNA is TGTGCCAGCGGGGGACAGAGCATCTATGGCTACACCTTC. The gene calls are TRBV12-3 or TRBV12-4 and TRBJ1-2; 7 bases are a match to TRBD1. The trim removed 8 bases at V and 4 bases at J, leaving 7 bases unmatched. This CDR3 has 13 residues.

The V and J genes are TRBV6-2 or TRBV6-3 and TRBJ2-7; TRBD1 matches at 9 bases. Looked up from germline, CDR1 is MNHEY and CDR2 is SVGEGT. CDR3 size: 15 residues. After removal of 2 bases from V and 1 base from J, the junction contained 3 bases not matched to a gene. The CDR3 spells CASSYAGTGSYEQYF. In nucleotides, the CDR3 is TGTGCCAGCAGTTACGCCGGGACAGGGTCCTACGAGCAGTACTTC.

This chain connects TRBV7-9 to TRBJ2-5, with a possible D match to TRBD1 (8 bases). V was trimmed by 5 bases and J by 4 bases, leaving 20 bases between them. Germline V gives CDR1 SEHNR, CDR2 FQNEAQ (reference sequence). The CDR3 loop spans 16 amino acids. CDR3 in amino acids: CASSPPTGGGLETQYF. DNA of the CDR3: TGTGCCAGCAGCCCTCCCACAGGGGGGGGCTTAGAGACCCAGTACTTC.

This rearrangement joins TRBV30 to TRBJ1-3; 9 nucleotides align to TRBD1. Germline trimming cut 4 bases from V and 3 bases from J; bases unmatched to any gene: 4. Germline CDR1 GTSNPN, CDR2 SVGIG (reference sequence). CDR3 length: 14 residues. CDR3 in DNA: TGTGCCTGGATTCGACAGGGGGTTGGAAACACCATATATTTT. It translates to CAWIRQGVGNTIYF.

This rearrangement joins TRBV24-1 to TRBJ2-1; D perhaps matches TRBD2 (6 bases). Germline loops: CDR1 KGHDR, CDR2 SFDVKD. Trimming shortened V by 3 bases and J by 1 base, and 15 bases separated the two germline ends. This CDR3 comprises 17 residues. DNA for the CDR3: TGTGCCACCAGTGATCTGTACTCCGGGAGTTCCTACAATGAGCAGTTCTTC. Residues: CATSDLYSGSSYNEQFF.

The chain employs TRBV3-1 (or the pseudogene TRBV3-2) and TRBJ1-2; D possibly corresponds to TRBD1 (5 bases). V was pared by 5 bases and J by 1 base, with 20 bases between. Germline CDR1 is LGHDT and CDR2 is YNNKEL (reference sequence). The CDR3 has 17 residues. The CDR3: CASSSGGDGRFNYGYTF. For the CDR3, the DNA is TGTGCCAGCAGCTCCGGGGGGGACGGGAGATTTAACTATGGCTACACCTTC.

The rearrangement links TRBV30 to TRBJ1-1, with D maybe TRBD1 (5 bases). V dropped 0 bases and J dropped 7 bases, with 12 bases sitting between them. Germline V gives CDR1 GTSNPN, CDR2 SVGIG (reference sequence). This CDR3 has 13 residues. In DNA, the CDR3 is TGTGCCTGGAGTGTTTCCGAACAGGTTGAAGCTTTCTTT. It translates to CAWSVSEQVEAFF.

This chain links TRBV6-5 with TRBJ1-3, with D maybe TRBD1 (6 bases). CDR3 length: 15 amino acids. In germline, CDR1 is MNHEY, CDR2 SVGAGI. V gave up 8 bases and J gave up 8 bases, with 22 bases separating them. CDR3 sequence reads: CASGWTAGGDYTIYF. The CDR3 DNA reads TGTGCCAGCGGGTGGACAGCGGGAGGAGACTACACCATATATTTT.

This sequence joins TRBV6-6 and TRBJ1-5; D is uncertain. CDR1 and CDR2 (germline): MNHNY, SVGAGI (reference sequence). The germline V and J ends were trimmed by 2 bases and 3 bases, with 5 bases remaining between them. This CDR3 contains 13 residues. Written as DNA, the CDR3 is TGTGCCAGCAGTTACGACAACAATCAGCCCCAGCATTTT. It yields the protein CASSYDNNQPQHF.

This chain connects TRBV9 to TRBJ1-1; D call uncertain. V gave up 3 bases and J gave up 2 bases, with 11 bases separating them. The CDR3 contains 14 residues. Per germline, CDR1 SGDLS and CDR2 YYNGEE. CDR3 in amino acids: CASSARRVNTEAFF. The DNA of the CDR3 is TGTGCCAGCAGCGCCCGTCGGGTAAACACTGAAGCTTTCTTT.

V is TRBV24-1 and J is TRBJ2-2; possibly TRBD1 for D (5 bases). The CDR3 length is 14 residues. Germline CDR1 and CDR2: KGHDR and SFDVKD. V was trimmed by 2 bases and J by 15 bases, leaving 18 bases between them. The CDR3 spells CATSDSGSLGQVFF. The CDR3 DNA reads TGTGCCACCAGTGATTCAGGGTCGCTGGGCCAGGTGTTTTTT.

In the case of this clone: Other DNA sequences of this sample code for an identical CDR3. The chain employs TRBV11-3 and TRBJ2-7; D is perhaps TRBD2 (5 bases). The V and J ends lost 3 bases and 0 bases respectively, with 9 bases between them. The CDR3 totals 14 residues. Germline loops: CDR1 SGHNT, CDR2 YENEEA. In nucleotides, the CDR3 is TGTGCCAGCAGCTTTGGGGAGAGCTCCTACGAGCAGTACTTC. The encoded protein is CASSFGESSYEQYF.

The chain is built from TRBV29-1 and TRBJ2-2, with no clear D. The CDR3 runs 11 residues. Germline V gives CDR1 SQVTM, CDR2 ANQGSEA. V lost 7 bases and J 2 bases, leaving 5 bases between the germline ends. The DNA for the CDR3 is TGCAGCGGTCTAAACACCGGGGAGCTGTTTTTT. Protein: CSGLNTGELFF.

The chain combines TRBV6-5 with TRBJ1-1; 9 nucleotides align to TRBD1. Trimming at V came to 0 bases and at J to 1 base, leaving 0 bases not matched to a gene. Germline loops: CDR1 MNHEY, CDR2 SVGAGI. The CDR3 sequence is 15 residues long. DNA of the CDR3: TGTGCCAGCAGTTACTCGGGACAGGGGAACACTGAAGCTTTCTTT. Translating it yields CASSYSGQGNTEAFF.

The CDR3 sequence: CASSQAASGRSYEQYF. The CDR3 DNA sequence: TGCGCCAGCAGCCAAGCTGCTAGCGGGCGATCCTACGAGCAGTACTTC. The rearrangement uses TRBV4-3 and TRBJ2-7; TRBD2 aligns across 8 bases. This CDR3 has 16 residues. CDR1 and CDR2 from the germline V gene are LGHNA and YSLEER. The V and J ends lost 1 base and 1 base, in that order; junction bases with no gene match: 6.

This clone has more than one count but fewer than ten. The V and J genes are TRBV7-2 and TRBJ2-7; the match to TRBD1 covers 8 bases. Losses at the gene ends were 2 bases for V and 6 bases for J; bases not matched to a gene: 3. This CDR3 has 13 amino acids. CDR1 and CDR2 (germline): SGHTA, FQGNSA. The CDR3 nucleotides read TGTGCCAGCAGCTTACCAGGGGGCGGCGAGCAGTACTTC. It translates to CASSLPGGGEQYF. The full variable domain, completed using reference TRBV7-2 and TRBJ2-7, is GAGVSQSPSNKVTEKGKDVELRCDPISGHTALYWYRQSLGQGLEFLIYFQGNSAPDKSGLPSDRFSAERTGGSVSTLTIQRTQQEDSAVYLCASSLPGGGEQYFGPGTRLTVT.

The chain links TRBV6-1 to TRBJ2-5, with 10 bases aligning to TRBD2. Trimming removed 0 bases from V and 1 base from J; junction bases left unmatched: 11. CDR1 is MNHNS and CDR2 is SASEGT in the germline V gene. CDR3 size: 19 residues. CDR3 DNA: TGTGCCAGCAGTGAAGCGCTTGGGCTAGCGGGGGCCCTCCAAGAGACCCAGTACTTC. Translated: CASSEALGLAGALQETQYF.

This clone was seen a handful of times. This chain links TRBV14 with TRBJ1-1; no clear D gene. V was cut by 1 base and J by 11 bases, with 17 bases left in between. The CDR3 extends over 14 amino acids. The germline CDR1 and CDR2 sequences are SGHDN and FVKESK. The CDR3 reads CASSQGMGSHSAFF. The CDR3 nucleotides are TGTGCCAGCAGCCAAGGGATGGGGAGCCATAGCGCTTTCTTT. The full variable domain, with the rest looked up from reference TRBV14 and TRBJ1-1, is EAGVTQFPSHSVIEKGQTVTLRCDPISGHDNLYWYRRVMGKEIKFLLHFVKESKQDESGMPNNRFLAERTGGTYSTLKVQPAELEDSGVYFCASSQGMGSHSAFFGQGTRLTVV.

This sequence joins TRBV9 and TRBJ1-2; D may be TRBD1 (6 bases). Germline CDR1 and CDR2: SGDLS and YYNGEE. Trimming took 3 bases from V and 4 from J, leaving 31 bases between them. This CDR3 contains 20 residues. The CDR3 DNA follows: TGTGCCAGCAGCGCGAACCCGACCGAAGGAACCGGGACACCACTCTATGGCTACACCTTC. It is translated as CASSANPTEGTGTPLYGYTF.

In its sample, this clone was seen once. The CDR3 loop reads CASSLPKGGPHEQYF. CDR3 nucleotides: TGTGCCAGCAGCTTGCCGAAAGGAGGGCCCCACGAGCAGTACTTC. The chain recombines TRBV5-4 with TRBJ2-7, with a tentative D call TRBD2 (6 bases). In germline, CDR1 is SGHNT, CDR2 YYREEE (reference sequence). Trimming shortened V by 1 base and J by 5 bases, and 16 bases separated the two germline ends. The CDR3 is 15 residues long. Drawing the rest from reference TRBV5-4 and TRBJ2-7, the complete variable domain is ETGVTQSPTHLIKTRGQQVTLRCSSQSGHNTVSWYQQALGQGPQFIFQYYREEENGRGNFPPRFSGLQFPNYSSELNVNALELDDSALYLCASSLPKGGPHEQYFGPGTRLTVT.

This clone was observed a few times. Other nucleotide sequences in the sample specify the same CDR3. This chain links TRBV7-6 with TRBJ2-6, with 12 nucleotides matching TRBD1. CDR3 length: 18 amino acids. The V segment lost 1 base and the J segment 2 bases; nucleotides outside the gene matches: 3. Germline CDR1 SGHVS, CDR2 FNYEAQ. DNA of the CDR3: TGTGCCAGCAGCTTAGACGGGACAGGGGGCCCTGGGGCCAACGTCCTGACTTTC. This translates into CASSLDGTGGPGANVLTF.

V is TRBV19 and J is TRBJ2-3; D not resolved. The V end lost 8 bases, the J end lost 1 base, and 10 bases lay between the germline ends. Germline V CDR1 and CDR2: LNHDA, SQIVND (reference sequence). This CDR3 has 13 residues. The CDR3 nucleotides are TGTGCCAGTGCACGGGTCGGCACAGATACGCAGTATTTT. It is translated as CASARVGTDTQYF.

This chain connects TRBV11-2 to TRBJ1-1; a possible D gene is TRBD1 (5 bases). V was trimmed by 2 bases and J by 4 bases, leaving 8 bases between them. This CDR3 is 13 amino acids long. Germline V gene data show CDR1 as SGHAT and CDR2 as FQNNGV. CDR3 sequence (DNA): TGTGCCAGCAGCTTACAGGGCGGCACTGAAGCTTTCTTT. This codes for CASSLQGGTEAFF.

This clone showed up just once. The chain combines TRBV6-5 with TRBJ1-3, with TRBD1 identical over 10 bases. From germline, CDR1 is MNHEY and CDR2 SVGAGI. CDR3 length equals 15 residues. Unmatched junction bases numbered 6, after V lost 6 bases and J lost 4 bases. Here the CDR3 DNA reads TGTGCCAGCAGAGACAGGGGGCGGTCAGGAAACACCATATATTTT. This translates into CASRDRGRSGNTIYF.